This is a list of T cell receptor beta chains from one sample in a study of cytomegalovirus exposure and HLA in healthy donors. TCRdb keeps only in-frame clones here, not all; method: immunoSEQ multiplex PCR. The sample holds some 200,000 clones; around 83% are singletons and the top ten take more than 1.5%. The sequenced sample was PBMCs. The receptors derive from a man aged 45-65 years in good health and CMV-seronegative. Each CDR3 is given with its conserved first and last residue. D genes are given only for firm matches. A clone size is listed for some rows: how often the clone was seen (once, few, many), or a class if it is expanded.

D gene	J gene	V gene	clone size	CDR3 DNA	CDR3 protein
TRBD2	TRBJ2-5	TRBV4-1	NA	TGCGCCAGCAGCGAGAATAGCGGGGGGGGGCGAGAGACCCAGTACTTC	CASSENSGGGRETQYF
TRBD1	TRBJ1-1	TRBV28	NA	TGTGCCAGCAGTTTCCCGACAGGGGGCGTTTTAAGCGTCAGTGGGGCTGAAGCTTTCTTT	CASSFPTGGVLSVSGAEAFF
NA	TRBJ1-2	TRBV19	NA	TGTGCCAGTAGTATATCTACCGGTAACTATGGCTACACCTTC	CASSISTGNYGYTF
NA	TRBJ2-1	TRBV7-9	NA	TGTGCCAGCAGTTTATATGGGCCTATCGTAAGCTCCTACAATGAGCAGTTCTTC	CASSLYGPIVSSYNEQFF
NA	TRBJ2-1	TRBV20-1	NA	TGCAGTGCTGGAGGGGAGTCTAGGCAGTTCTTC	CSAGGESRQFF
NA	TRBJ2-5	TRBV7-7	NA	TGTGCTAGCAGCTTAGTCTTGGGCCCGGGACAAGAGACCCAGTACTTC	CASSLVLGPGQETQYF
NA	TRBJ1-5	TRBV27	NA	TGTGCCAGCAGCACGGGGAATAGCAATCAGCCCCAGCATTTT	CASSTGNSNQPQHF
NA	TRBJ2-7	TRBV28	once	TGTGCCAGCAGTTTAACCGGGAGACTCAACGAGCAGTACTTC	CASSLTGRLNEQYF
TRBD1	TRBJ2-2	TRBV6-5	NA	TGTGCCAGCAGACCCCCGGGACAGGAGACCGGGGAGCTGTTTTTT	CASRPPGQETGELFF
TRBD1	TRBJ1-2	TRBV28	NA	TGTGCCAGCAGCCTGACAGGGGCAGTGGGGTATGGCTACACCTTC	CASSLTGAVGYGYTF
TRBD1	TRBJ2-7	TRBV6-4	NA	TGTGCCAGCAGTGACTCGAAACAGGGGGAATACGAGCAGTACTTC	CASSDSKQGEYEQYF
NA	TRBJ2-1	TRBV30	NA	TGTGCCTGGAGTGTACGAGGTCAGCTGAGCTCCTACAATGAGCAGTTCTTC	CAWSVRGQLSSYNEQFF
TRBD1	TRBJ2-6	TRBV4-3	NA	TGCGCCAGCAGCCATGCGGACAGGGGGCCTGGGGCCAACGTCCTGACTTTC	CASSHADRGPGANVLTF
NA	TRBJ1-4	TRBV7-9	once	TGTTCCAGCAGCTTCCCAGGCCTTAATGAAAAACTGTTTTTT	CSSSFPGLNEKLFF
TRBD1	TRBJ1-3	TRBV28	NA	TGTGCCAGCAGTCCAGGGACAGGGGTTAACAGAAACACCATATATTTT	CASSPGTGVNRNTIYF
TRBD2	TRBJ2-5	TRBV19	NA	TGTGCCAGTAGTTGGCAGCGGGGAGAGACCCAGTACTTC	CASSWQRGETQYF
TRBD1	TRBJ2-1	TRBV30	NA	TGTGCCTGGGGACAGGGTCGGGATGAGCAGTTCTTC	CAWGQGRDEQFF
TRBD2	TRBJ2-1	TRBV28	once	TGTGCCAGCAGTTTAAGGTCTAGCGGGTTCTCTGGGAATGAGCAGTTCTTC	CASSLRSSGFSGNEQFF
NA	TRBJ2-3	TRBV11-2	once	TGTGCCAGCAGCTTAGAGGGCAGGGTGGATACGCAGTATTTT	CASSLEGRVDTQYF
TRBD2	TRBJ2-2	TRBV7-2	NA	TGTGCCAGCAGCTACGGTCGGACTAGCGGAAACACCGGGGAGCTGTTTTTT	CASSYGRTSGNTGELFF
NA	TRBJ2-5	TRBV27	NA	TGTGCCAGCAGTTTTCGGACAGCCGGAACCCAGTACTTC	CASSFRTAGTQYF
NA	TRBJ2-3	TRBV14	NA	TGTGCCAGCAGCCAAGATCTAGGGGTTGAGGATACGCAGTATTTT	CASSQDLGVEDTQYF
TRBD1	TRBJ2-5	TRBV6-5	once	TGTGCCAGCAGGGGTGAGGGGGCAGGAGAAGAGACCCAGTACTTC	CASRGEGAGEETQYF
NA	TRBJ2-5	TRBV7-9	NA	TGTGCCAGCAGCTTGTTCGACAGCCAAGAGACCCAGTACTTC	CASSLFDSQETQYF
TRBD1	TRBJ1-2	TRBV4-3	NA	TGCGCCAGCAGGGCAGGGGGCGCCTATGGCTACACCTTC	CASRAGGAYGYTF
NA	TRBJ1-2	TRBV6-5	NA	TGTGCCAGCAGGCCCACAGGGTCCGGGGACTATGGCTACACCTTC	CASRPTGSGDYGYTF
NA	TRBJ1-2	TRBV5-5	NA	TGTGCCAGCAGCCAGGACAGACCTGGGTATGGCTACACCTTC	CASSQDRPGYGYTF
TRBD2	TRBJ2-5	TRBV5-4	NA	TGTGCCAGCAGCTTGGATGAGGGACTAGCGGTAGTGACCCAGTACTTC	CASSLDEGLAVVTQYF
TRBD2	TRBJ2-7	TRBV28	NA	TGTGCCAGCAGCGCCGCTCTAGCGGGAGCCCTCGAGCAGTACTTC	CASSAALAGALEQYF
NA	TRBJ2-1	TRBV7-9	NA	TGTGCCAGCAGCCCGATATCGTCAGCCATAACCCGCGGTGAGCAGTTCTTC	CASSPISSAITRGEQFF
NA	TRBJ1-2	TRBV30	NA	TGTGCCTGGACCCTCTCCTCAGTCAACTATGGCTACACCTTC	CAWTLSSVNYGYTF
NA	TRBJ2-7	TRBV20-1	NA	TGCAGTGCTCTCTTTGCCTACGAGCAGTACTTC	CSALFAYEQYF
TRBD2	TRBJ2-1	TRBV2	few	TGTGCCAGCAGTGAAAATATGGCGGGGGGCTACAATGAGCAGTTCTTC	CASSENMAGGYNEQFF
NA	TRBJ2-3	TRBV7-2	NA	TGTGCCAGCAGCTTAAGCCCTCCCCGGGGGACAGATACGCAGTATTTT	CASSLSPPRGTDTQYF
NA	TRBJ1-1	TRBV19	NA	TGTGCCAGTAGTATAGACCGCCGGAGACCTGAAGCTTTCTTT	CASSIDRRRPEAFF
TRBD1	TRBJ1-4	TRBV19	NA	TGTGCCAGTAGTGTTGGACAGGGAATTAAGAAACTGTTTTTT	CASSVGQGIKKLFF
NA	TRBJ1-5	TRBV4-2	NA	TGTGCCAGCAGCCAAGATCGCGGGAATCAGCCCCAGCATTTT	CASSQDRGNQPQHF
TRBD1	TRBJ1-2	TRBV6-4	NA	TGTGCCAGCAGTCAGGACAGGACTGGGGGCTACACCTTC	CASSQDRTGGYTF
TRBD2	TRBJ2-1	TRBV7-3	NA	TGTGCCAGCAGTGAGGAAGGGACTAGCGCTTACAATGAGCAGTTCTTC	CASSEEGTSAYNEQFF
TRBD2	TRBJ2-7	TRBV7-9	NA	TGTGCCAGCAGCTTAGTAGCGGGGGGTAAGAAGCAGTACTTC	CASSLVAGGKKQYF
NA	TRBJ2-5	TRBV11-2	NA	TGTGCCAGCTGCCATAACGCGAACGGCCAAGAGACCCAGTACTTC	CASCHNANGQETQYF
TRBD1	TRBJ2-7	TRBV6-5	NA	TGTGCCAGCAGTTTCCCGAGGGACAGTTCCTACGAGCAGTACTTC	CASSFPRDSSYEQYF
TRBD1	TRBJ1-2	TRBV28	NA	TGTGCCAGCAGCTCGGGACAGGGGGGGGACTATGGCTACACCTTC	CASSSGQGGDYGYTF
TRBD1	TRBJ2-7	TRBV6-1	once	TGTGCCAGCCTTGACAGGGGTCCCTACGAGCAGTACTTC	CASLDRGPYEQYF
NA	TRBJ1-2	TRBV7-2	NA	TGTGCCAGCAGCCCCGGGTGGTCCCACTATGGCTACACCTTC	CASSPGWSHYGYTF
NA	TRBJ1-4	TRBV18	NA	TGTGCCAGCTCATTGACGGATGAGACAGTACATGAAAAACTGTTTTTT	CASSLTDETVHEKLFF
NA	TRBJ1-1	TRBV7-2	few	TGTGCCAGCAATGGGGGCTGGACAGCTTTCTTT	CASNGGWTAFF
NA	TRBJ2-3	TRBV6-1	NA	TGTGCCAGCAGTAGACAGCCCCACACAGATACGCAGTATTTT	CASSRQPHTDTQYF
TRBD2	TRBJ2-5	TRBV19	NA	TGTGCCAGTAGTATGAGACTAGCGGGAGACCCTGGGACCCAGTACTTC	CASSMRLAGDPGTQYF
NA	TRBJ2-7	TRBV7-8	NA	TGTGCCAGCAGCTTAGAGGAGGGCTACGAGCAGTACTTC	CASSLEEGYEQYF
TRBD2	TRBJ2-7	TRBV7-2	NA	TGTGCCAGCAGCTTAGGGTCTAGCGGGTACGAGCAGTACTTC	CASSLGSSGYEQYF